Presented here are 23 T cell receptor beta chains from one specimen sequenced in a study of low-dose radiotherapy and immunotherapy resistance in tumors. With a constant-region primer and a V-primer adapter, TCRs were subjected to approximately 21 PCR cycles of amplification. TCRdb re-analysed the reads in MiXCR, keeping a single row per CDR3 protein. Among about 50,000 distinct CDR3 sequences, approximately 12% were seen once, and the ten largest hold about 6%. Described time point: before trial treatment. The starting material was PBMCs, obtained before treatment. The receptor set was obtained from a female donor with ovarian cancer.

This clonotype was recorded many times. This chain joins TRBV15 and TRBJ1-2; a weak D match, TRBD1 (6 bases). The germline V gene has CDR1 LNHNV and CDR2 YYDKDF (reference sequence). V lost 3 bases to trimming and J lost 4 bases, with 12 bases between them. The CDR3 spans 14 residues. The DNA for the CDR3 is TGTGCCACCAGCAGGGGTGGGACAAGCTATGGCTACACCTTC. This gives the protein CATSRGGTSYGYTF.

This clonotype has ten or more counts. The rearrangement links TRBV19 to TRBJ1-4, with a possible D match to TRBD1 (5 bases). V lost 9 bases, J lost 8 bases, and 19 bases lay in between. The CDR3 contains 14 residues. CDR1 and CDR2 (germline): LNHDA, SQIVND (reference sequence). In DNA form, the CDR3 reads TGTGCCAGCCATCCACCGGGGCGCGAGGAAAAACTGTTTTTT. Amino acids: CASHPPGREEKLFF.

This chain links TRBV18 with TRBJ2-1, with a weak D call TRBD2 (6 bases). This CDR3 is 14 amino acids long. Germline V gives CDR1 KGHSH, CDR2 LQKENI. Trimming removed 6 bases from V and 6 bases from J, with 15 bases in between. CDR3 DNA: TGTGCCAGCTCTTCCGCGGGAACGAGCAATGAGCAGTTCTTC. The encoded protein is CASSSAGTSNEQFF.

This clonotype was observed many times. The CDR3 nucleotides are TGTGCCAGTAGTATGACAGGGATCCAAGAGACCCAGTACTTC. Its protein product is CASSMTGIQETQYF. The chain couples TRBV19 to TRBJ2-5, with 7 bases lining up with TRBD1. The CDR3 spans 14 residues. Trimming cost V 3 bases and J 1 base; bases outside gene matches: 2. Germline V CDR1 and CDR2: LNHDA, SQIVND (reference sequence).

This sequence joins TRBV20-1 and TRBJ1-5; weak D call: TRBD1 (5 bases). Per the germline V gene, CDR1 is DFQATT and CDR2 is SNEGSKA (reference sequence). The CDR3 extends over 17 amino acids. The V and J ends lost 5 bases and 0 bases respectively, with 20 bases between them. The CDR3 reads CSAVNQGGTYSNQPQHF. The CDR3, as DNA: TGCAGTGCTGTTAATCAGGGTGGTACTTATAGCAATCAGCCCCAGCATTTT.

This clonotype was picked up many times. The chain joins TRBV5-4 to TRBJ2-7; the match to TRBD2 covers 10 bases. The V segment lost 4 bases and the J segment 2 bases; nucleotides outside the gene matches: 6. Germline V gives CDR1 SGHNT, CDR2 YYREEE (reference sequence). The CDR3 spans 15 residues. The CDR3 region is CASSPSGGPTYEQYF. Written as DNA, the CDR3 is TGTGCCAGCAGCCCTAGCGGGGGCCCTACCTACGAGCAGTACTTC.

This clonotype came up many times. This sequence joins TRBV20-1 and TRBJ2-7; 8 bases agree with TRBD1. Germline-derived CDR1 and CDR2 are DFQATT and SNEGSKA (reference sequence). Unmatched junction bases numbered 13, after V lost 3 bases and J lost 6 bases. This CDR3 region has 15 residues. The CDR3 loop is CSASRMSQGAGEQYF. The CDR3 DNA is TGCAGTGCTAGCCGAATGTCGCAGGGGGCGGGCGAGCAGTACTTC.

This clonotype has a count of ten or more. The chain recombines TRBV9 with TRBJ1-1; no definite D call. The V and J ends lost 2 bases and 5 bases respectively, with 10 bases between them. Germline loops: CDR1 SGDLS, CDR2 YYNGEE. CDR3 length: 13 residues. This chain's CDR3 is CASSVLAGTEAFF. In nucleotides, the CDR3 is TGTGCCAGCAGCGTTCTCGCGGGGACTGAAGCTTTCTTT.

For the CDR3, the DNA is TGTGCCAGCAGCGTAGGTTTGGGGGGCGTGGAGCAGTACTTC. The encoded protein is CASSVGLGGVEQYF. The chain has TRBV9 and TRBJ2-7; perhaps D is TRBD1 or TRBD2 (6 bases each). The CDR3 spans 14 residues. Germline assignment: CDR1 SGDLS and CDR2 YYNGEE. V was pared by 0 bases and J by 7 bases, with 14 bases between.

This chain connects TRBV5-1 to TRBJ2-7; TRBD1 agrees at 8 bases. Per germline, CDR1 SGHRS and CDR2 YFSETQ. The CDR3 extends over 14 amino acids. The junction had 1 base not matched to a gene; V was cut back by 0 bases and J by 2 bases. In DNA form, the CDR3 reads TGCGCCAGCAGCTTGGAACAGGGGGCCTACGAGCAGTACTTC. It codes for CASSLEQGAYEQYF.

This clonotype was counted many times. CDR3 DNA sequence: TGCAGCGTAGATCCAGCGGGAAGGGAGACCCAGTACTTC. It yields the protein CSVDPAGRETQYF. The rearrangement joins TRBV29-1 to TRBJ2-5; 7 bases align to TRBD2. Germline V gene sequence: CDR1 SQVTM, CDR2 ANQGSEA. The V gene end was trimmed by 6 bases and the J gene end by 5 bases; junction bases not matched to a gene: 9. The CDR3 is made up of 13 amino acids.

Details on this clonotype: This may come from a read error, since a much larger clone is one base off. The V gene is TRBV30, the J gene TRBJ1-1; no clear D. V was pared by 4 bases and J by 0 bases, with 3 bases between. Per the germline V gene, CDR1 is GTSNPN and CDR2 is SVGIG (reference sequence). The CDR3 is made up of 11 amino acids. As DNA, the CDR3 is TGTGCCTGGACGTTGAACACTGAAGCTTTCTTT. It codes for CAWTLNTEAFF.

This clonotype was picked up many times. This chain connects TRBV11-2 to TRBJ1-6; D ambiguous. CDR3 length: 12 residues. V was shortened by 5 bases and J by 9 bases, with 8 bases between the two germline ends. Germline V gives CDR1 SGHAT, CDR2 FQNNGV. CDR3 DNA: TGTGCCAGCAGCCAAGGGCTTTCACCCCTCCACTTT. Amino acids: CASSQGLSPLHF.

This clonotype came up many times. The V call is TRBV12-3 or TRBV12-4, the J call TRBJ2-3, with D unclear. The CDR3 contains 15 residues. V was cut by 2 bases and J by 2 bases, with 11 bases left in between. This chain's CDR3 is CASSLSGGFTDTQYF. The CDR3 bases are TGTGCCAGCAGTTTATCGGGTGGGTTCACAGATACGCAGTATTTT.

The chain links TRBV5-1 to TRBJ2-7; 10 bases match TRBD1. CDR1 and CDR2 from the germline V gene are SGHRS and YFSETQ. J lost 8 bases, V lost 3 bases, and 14 bases had no gene match. The CDR3 extends over 16 amino acids. The CDR3 loop reads CASSSASGTGVGQQYF. The CDR3 DNA is TGCGCCAGCAGCTCTGCGTCCGGGACAGGGGTCGGACAGCAGTACTTC.

This clonotype was detected ten times or more. This chain connects TRBV19 to TRBJ1-1, with TRBD1 matching 7 bases. Germline V gene lookup returns CDR1 LNHDA and CDR2 SQIVND (reference sequence). V trimming: 5 bases; J trimming: 4 bases; junction bases outside the gene matches: 7. This CDR3 contains 14 residues. The CDR3 DNA sequence: TGTGCCAGTAGTGAACCAGGGGGGACCACTGAAGCTTTCTTT. Its protein product is CASSEPGGTTEAFF.

Many counts were recorded for this clonotype. The gene calls are TRBV14 and TRBJ2-3; D gene uncertain. The CDR3 runs to 13 residues. The germline V gene encodes CDR1 SGHDN and CDR2 FVKESK. Trimming pared 4 bases from V and 3 bases from J, leaving 8 bases between. The CDR3 DNA reads as TGTGCCAGCAGCCGCTTTGCTACAGATACGCAGTATTTT. Its translation is CASSRFATDTQYF.

A few counts support this clonotype. It is likely a read error: a sequence one base away is far more abundant. J is TRBJ2-7 and V is TRBV5-5, with 13 bases identical to TRBD2. The V gene's germline CDR1 is SGHKS and CDR2 YYEKEE (reference sequence). The CDR3 has 20 residues. The V segment lost 2 bases and the J segment 7 bases; nucleotides outside the gene matches: 21. Here the CDR3 reads CASSFLAGLFTSGRDNEQYF. The CDR3 nucleotides are TGTGCCAGCAGCTTCCTGGCAGGTCTTTTCACTAGCGGGAGGGACAATGAGCAGTACTTC.

With regard to this clonotype: Since a far larger clone is one base different, this is likely a read error. The chain recombines TRBV5-4 with TRBJ2-1; perhaps TRBD1 as D (5 bases). CDR3 size: 14 residues. The germline CDR1 and CDR2 sequences are SGHNT and YYREEE (reference sequence). The V end lost 8 bases, the J end lost 10 bases, and 22 bases lay between the germline ends. The CDR3 is CARDSRVKGYEQFF. CDR3 DNA: TGTGCCAGGGATAGCAGGGTGAAGGGATACGAGCAGTTCTTC.

This clonotype was picked up many times. The rearrangement uses TRBV30 and TRBJ2-5; D unresolved. This CDR3 is 10 amino acids long. CDR1 and CDR2 (germline): GTSNPN, SVGIG (reference sequence). V dropped 2 bases and J dropped 7 bases, with 5 bases sitting between them. CDR3 nucleotide sequence: TGTGCCTGGAGTATGGGGACCCAGTACTTC. It specifies CAWSMGTQYF.

This clonotype appeared many times. This chain connects TRBV9 to TRBJ1-2; D unresolved. The germline V gene has CDR1 SGDLS and CDR2 YYNGEE. The CDR3 covers 13 residues. Between the trimmed V and J ends, which lost 3 bases and 8 bases, there was a span of 14 bases. The CDR3 loop reads CASSAPNSGGYTF. The CDR3 DNA is TGTGCCAGCAGCGCCCCAAACAGTGGGGGCTACACCTTC.

A remark on this clonotype: A far larger clone is one base from this, pointing to a likely read error. The chain combines TRBV7-6 with TRBJ2-2, with 9 nucleotides matching TRBD1. The CDR3 totals 15 residues. The V and J ends lost 3 bases and 5 bases, in that order; junction bases with no gene match: 4. Germline V gene sequence: CDR1 SGHVS, CDR2 FNYEAQ. CDR3 in amino acids: CASSLETGGTGELFF. Here the CDR3 DNA reads TGTGCCAGCAGCTTGGAGACAGGGGGTACCGGGGAGCTGTTTTTT. Looking up the rest from reference TRBV7-6 and TRBJ2-2 gives the full variable domain: GAGVSQSPRYKVTKRGQDVALRCDPISGHVSLYWYRQALGQGPEFLTYFNYEAQQDKSGLPNDRFSAERPEGSISTLTIQRTEQRDSAMYRCASSLETGGTGELFFGEGSRLTVL.

This clonotype was seen ten or more times. The rearrangement uses TRBV11-2 and TRBJ2-5; 15 positions agree with TRBD2. The CDR3 has 16 residues. V dropped 5 bases and J dropped 5; count of bases not matched to a gene: 6. Germline CDR1 reads SGHAT; CDR2 reads FQNNGV. Written as DNA, the CDR3 is TGTGCCAGCAGCCTAGGGGGACTAGCGGGGGGTGAGACCCAGTACTTC. The encoded protein is CASSLGGLAGGETQYF.